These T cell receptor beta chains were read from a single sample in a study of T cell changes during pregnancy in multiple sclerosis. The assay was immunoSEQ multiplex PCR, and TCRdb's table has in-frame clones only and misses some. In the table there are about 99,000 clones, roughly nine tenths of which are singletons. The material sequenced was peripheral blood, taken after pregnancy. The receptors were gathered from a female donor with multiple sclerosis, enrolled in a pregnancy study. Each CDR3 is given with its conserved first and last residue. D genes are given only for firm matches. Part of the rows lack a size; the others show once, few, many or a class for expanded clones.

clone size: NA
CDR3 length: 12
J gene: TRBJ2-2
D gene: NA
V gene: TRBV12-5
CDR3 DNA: TGTGCTAGTGGTTCGCGAACCGGGGAGCTGTTTTTT
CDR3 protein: CASGSRTGELFF

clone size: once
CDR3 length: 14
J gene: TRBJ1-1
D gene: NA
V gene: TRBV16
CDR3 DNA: TGTGCCAGCAGCCAACGGGGAGGGGGCACTGAAGCTTTCTTT
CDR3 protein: CASSQRGGGTEAFF

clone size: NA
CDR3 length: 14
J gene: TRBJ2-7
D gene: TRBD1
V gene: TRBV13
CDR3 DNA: TGTGCCAGCAGCACCTCCCAGGGGGCGCGCGAGCAGTACTTC
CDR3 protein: CASSTSQGAREQYF

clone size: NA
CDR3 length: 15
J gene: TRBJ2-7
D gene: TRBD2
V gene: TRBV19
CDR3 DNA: TGTGCCAGTAGCAGACTAGCGGGAGACTCCTACGAGCAGTACTTC
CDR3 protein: CASSRLAGDSYEQYF

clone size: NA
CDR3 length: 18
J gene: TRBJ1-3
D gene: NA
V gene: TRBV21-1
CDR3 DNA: TGTGCCAGCAGCCAAAATCCACAGCGGTTAGTGACTGGAAACACCATATATTTT
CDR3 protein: CASSQNPQRLVTGNTIYF

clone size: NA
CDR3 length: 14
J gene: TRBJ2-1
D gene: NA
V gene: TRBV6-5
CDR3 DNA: TGTGCCAGCACCACTCCGCGGGGCCTGGGTGAGCAGTTCTTC
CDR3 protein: CASTTPRGLGEQFF

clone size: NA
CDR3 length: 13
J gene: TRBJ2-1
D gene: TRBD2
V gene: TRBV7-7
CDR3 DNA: TGTGCCAGCAGCCTTACGGGACTAGATGAGCAGTTCTTC
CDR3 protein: CASSLTGLDEQFF

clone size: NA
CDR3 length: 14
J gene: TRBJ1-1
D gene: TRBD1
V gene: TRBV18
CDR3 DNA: TGTGCCAGCTCACGGACAGGGGGAAGCACTGAAGCTTTCTTT
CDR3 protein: CASSRTGGSTEAFF

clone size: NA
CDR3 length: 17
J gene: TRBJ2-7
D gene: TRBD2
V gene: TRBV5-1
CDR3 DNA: TGCGCCAGCAGTCCCGCTAGGGCGGGAGCCTCTTCCTACGAGCAGTACTTC
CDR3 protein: CASSPARAGASSYEQYF

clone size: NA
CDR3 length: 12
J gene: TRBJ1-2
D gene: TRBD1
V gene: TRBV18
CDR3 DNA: TGTGCCAGCTCACCGACAGGGGAAGGCTACACCTTC
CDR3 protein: CASSPTGEGYTF

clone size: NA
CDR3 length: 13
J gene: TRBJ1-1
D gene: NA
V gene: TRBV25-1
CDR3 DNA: TGTGCCAGCAGTGAAGGCGGCAGACGAGGAGCTTTCTTT
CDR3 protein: CASSEGGRRGAFF

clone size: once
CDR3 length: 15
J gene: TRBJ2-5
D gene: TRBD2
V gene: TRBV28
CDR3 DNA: TGTGCCAGCAGTCAGCTTAGCGGGCCCCAAGAGACCCAGTACTTC
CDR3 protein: CASSQLSGPQETQYF

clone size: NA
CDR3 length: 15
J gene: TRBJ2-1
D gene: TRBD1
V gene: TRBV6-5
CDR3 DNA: TGTGCCAGCAGTTCCTCATTTTACAGGGGAAATGAGCAGTTCTTC
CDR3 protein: CASSSSFYRGNEQFF

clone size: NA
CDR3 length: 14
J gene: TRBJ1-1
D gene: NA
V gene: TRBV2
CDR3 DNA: TGTGCCAGCAGTGATTTCAGGGCGAACACTGAAGCTTTCTTT
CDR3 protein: CASSDFRANTEAFF

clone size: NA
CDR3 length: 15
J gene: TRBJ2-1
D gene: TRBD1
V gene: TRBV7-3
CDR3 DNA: TGTGCCAGCAGCCCAACAGGGGGACGGGGGTATGAGCAGTTCTTC
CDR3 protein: CASSPTGGRGYEQFF

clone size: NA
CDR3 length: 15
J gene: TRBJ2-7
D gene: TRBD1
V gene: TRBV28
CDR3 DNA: TGTGCCAGCAGTTGGGACAGTCAAATCACCTACGAGCAGTACTTC
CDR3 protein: CASSWDSQITYEQYF

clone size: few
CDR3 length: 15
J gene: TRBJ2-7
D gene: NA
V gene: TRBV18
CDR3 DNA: TGTGCCAGCTCACCCGACAGGGGAGGGTTCTACGAGCAGTACTTC
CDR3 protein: CASSPDRGGFYEQYF

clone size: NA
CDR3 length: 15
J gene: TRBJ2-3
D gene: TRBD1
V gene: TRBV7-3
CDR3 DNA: TGTGCCAGCAGCCTCCTGGGACAGGCGACAGATACGCAGTATTTT
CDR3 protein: CASSLLGQATDTQYF

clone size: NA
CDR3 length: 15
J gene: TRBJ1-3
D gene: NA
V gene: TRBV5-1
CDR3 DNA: TGCGCCAGCAGCCCGAATAGACCAGGAGGAAACACCATATATTTT
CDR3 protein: CASSPNRPGGNTIYF

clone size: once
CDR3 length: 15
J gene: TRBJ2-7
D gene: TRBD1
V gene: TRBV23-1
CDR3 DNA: TGCGCCAGCAGTCAACCTTCAGGGGGCTGGTACGAGCAGTACTTC
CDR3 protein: CASSQPSGGWYEQYF

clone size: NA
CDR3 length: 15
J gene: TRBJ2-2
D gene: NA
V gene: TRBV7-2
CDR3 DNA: TGTGCCAGCAGCTATTCCCCATTGAGGACCGGGGAGCTGTTTTTT
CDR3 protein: CASSYSPLRTGELFF

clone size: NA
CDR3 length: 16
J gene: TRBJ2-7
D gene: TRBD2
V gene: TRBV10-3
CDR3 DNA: TGTGCCATCAGTGCGCTTGGGACTACCAGAACGTACGAGCAGTACTTC
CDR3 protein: CAISALGTTRTYEQYF

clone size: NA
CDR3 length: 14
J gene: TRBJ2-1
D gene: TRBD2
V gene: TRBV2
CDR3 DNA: TGTGCCAGCAACTCCGGGACTAGCTATGGGGAGCAGTTCTTC
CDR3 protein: CASNSGTSYGEQFF

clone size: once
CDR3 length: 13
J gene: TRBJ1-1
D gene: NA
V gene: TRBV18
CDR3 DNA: TGTGCCAGCTCACTGTCCGGGACACTTGAAGCTTTCTTT
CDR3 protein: CASSLSGTLEAFF

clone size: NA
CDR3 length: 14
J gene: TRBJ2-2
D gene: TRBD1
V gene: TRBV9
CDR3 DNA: TGTGCTTCTAACAGACAGGGGGCCGCCGGGGAGCTGTTTTTT
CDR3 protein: CASNRQGAAGELFF

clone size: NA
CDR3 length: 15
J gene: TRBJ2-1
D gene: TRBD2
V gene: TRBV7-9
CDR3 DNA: TGTGCCAGCAGCTGGACTAGCGGGGGACCCGGGGAGCAGTTCTTC
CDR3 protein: CASSWTSGGPGEQFF

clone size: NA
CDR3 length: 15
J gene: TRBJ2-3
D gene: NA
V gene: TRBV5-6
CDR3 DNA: TGTGCCAGCAGCTTGGATCACAGAATGACAGATACGCAGTATTTT
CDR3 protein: CASSLDHRMTDTQYF

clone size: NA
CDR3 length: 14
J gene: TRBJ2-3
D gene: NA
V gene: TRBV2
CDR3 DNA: TGTGCCAGCGCGCGGGACAGCATCACAGATACGCAGTATTTT
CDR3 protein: CASARDSITDTQYF

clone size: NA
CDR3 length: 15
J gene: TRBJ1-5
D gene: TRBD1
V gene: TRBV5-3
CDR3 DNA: TGTGCCAGAAGCCTTGGGACAGGGTTTATTCAGCCCCAGCATTTT
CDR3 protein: CARSLGTGFIQPQHF

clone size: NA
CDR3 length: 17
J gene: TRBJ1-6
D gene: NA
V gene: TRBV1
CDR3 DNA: TGCACCAGCAGCCAAGAAGGGGGCTTCTCCTATAATTCACCCCTCCACTTT
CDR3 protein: CTSSQEGGFSYNSPLHF

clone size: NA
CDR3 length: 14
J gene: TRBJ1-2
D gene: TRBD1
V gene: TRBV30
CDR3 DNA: TGTGCCTGGAGAAGGCCAGGGGGCAACTATGGCTACACCTTC
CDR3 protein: CAWRRPGGNYGYTF

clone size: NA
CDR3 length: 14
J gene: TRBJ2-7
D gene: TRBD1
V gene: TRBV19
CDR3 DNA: TGTGCCAGTAGTATGGGGACAGGGTCCTACGAGCAGTACTTC
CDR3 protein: CASSMGTGSYEQYF

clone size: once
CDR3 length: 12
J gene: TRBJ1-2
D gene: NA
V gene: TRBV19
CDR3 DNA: TGTGCCAGTAGTAGGCAGAACTATGGCTACACCTTC
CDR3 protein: CASSRQNYGYTF

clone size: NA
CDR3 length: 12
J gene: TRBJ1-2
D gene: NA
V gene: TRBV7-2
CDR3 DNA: TGTGCCAGCAGCCCATTCCAGGGAAACTACACCTTC
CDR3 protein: CASSPFQGNYTF

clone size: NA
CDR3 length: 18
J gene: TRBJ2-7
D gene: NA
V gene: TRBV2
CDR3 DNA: TGTGCCAGCTCTGACTCGGGGACACCCCACGTCCGCTCCTACGAGCAGTACTTC
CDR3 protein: CASSDSGTPHVRSYEQYF

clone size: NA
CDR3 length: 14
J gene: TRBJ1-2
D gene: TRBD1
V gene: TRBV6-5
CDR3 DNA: TGTGCCAGCAGAAGACAGGGGGCTAACTATGGCTACACCTTC
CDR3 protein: CASRRQGANYGYTF

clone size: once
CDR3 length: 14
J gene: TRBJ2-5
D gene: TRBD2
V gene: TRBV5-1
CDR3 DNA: TGCGCCAGCAGCTTGGCCGGGGGGGATGAGACCCAGTACTTC
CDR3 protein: CASSLAGGDETQYF

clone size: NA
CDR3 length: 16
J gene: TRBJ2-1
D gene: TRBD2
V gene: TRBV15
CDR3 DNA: TGTGCCACCAGCACCAAGGGACTATTCGTTTACCATGAGCAGTTCTTC
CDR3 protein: CATSTKGLFVYHEQFF

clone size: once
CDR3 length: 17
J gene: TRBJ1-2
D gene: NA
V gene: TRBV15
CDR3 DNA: TGTGCCACCAGCAGAGATTCGCACGACACGTTTAACTATGGCTACACCTTC
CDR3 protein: CATSRDSHDTFNYGYTF

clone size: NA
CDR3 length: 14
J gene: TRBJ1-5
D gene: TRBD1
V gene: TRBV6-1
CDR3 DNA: TGTGCCAGCAGTGGCGGGACAGTACATCAGCCCCAGCATTTT
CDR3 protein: CASSGGTVHQPQHF

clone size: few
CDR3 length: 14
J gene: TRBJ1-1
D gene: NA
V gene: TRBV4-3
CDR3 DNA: TGCGCCAGCAGCCAAGATAGGAGAACCTTTGAAGCTTTCTTT
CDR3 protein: CASSQDRRTFEAFF

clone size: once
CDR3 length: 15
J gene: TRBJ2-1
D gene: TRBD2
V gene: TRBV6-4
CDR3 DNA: TGTGCCAGCAGACCTGTAGCGGGAGCCTACAATGAGCAGTTCTTC
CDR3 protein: CASRPVAGAYNEQFF

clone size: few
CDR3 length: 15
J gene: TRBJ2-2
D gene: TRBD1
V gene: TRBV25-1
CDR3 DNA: TGTGCCAGCAGTGAATGGGACAGGGTCACCGGGGAGCTGTTTTTT
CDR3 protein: CASSEWDRVTGELFF

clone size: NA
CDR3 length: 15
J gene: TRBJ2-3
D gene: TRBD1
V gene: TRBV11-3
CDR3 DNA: TGTGCCAGCAGCTTAAGACAGGGGGCCGCAGATACGCAGTATTTT
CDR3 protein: CASSLRQGAADTQYF

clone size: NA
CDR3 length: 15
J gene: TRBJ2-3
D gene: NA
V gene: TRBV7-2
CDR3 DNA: TGTGCCAGCAGCTACTGGGACTTTAGCACAGATACGCAGTATTTT
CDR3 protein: CASSYWDFSTDTQYF

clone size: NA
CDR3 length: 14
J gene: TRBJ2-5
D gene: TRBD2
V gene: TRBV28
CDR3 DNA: TGTGCCAGCAGTCCGGGAGGGCCGTTGGAGACCCAGTACTTC
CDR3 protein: CASSPGGPLETQYF

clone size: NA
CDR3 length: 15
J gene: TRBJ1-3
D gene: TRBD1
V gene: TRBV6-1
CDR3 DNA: TGTGCCAGCAGTCGGACAGGCCACTCTGGAAACACCATATATTTT
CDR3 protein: CASSRTGHSGNTIYF

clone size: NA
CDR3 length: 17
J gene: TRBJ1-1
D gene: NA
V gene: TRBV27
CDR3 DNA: TGTGCCAGCACCCCCTTCTCGAGGACGGGAATGAACACTGAAGCTTTCTTT
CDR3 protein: CASTPFSRTGMNTEAFF

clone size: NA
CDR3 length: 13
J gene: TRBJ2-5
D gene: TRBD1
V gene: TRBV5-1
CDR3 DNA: TGCGCCAGCAGGACAGGGTTAAAAGAGACCCAGTACTTC
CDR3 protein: CASRTGLKETQYF

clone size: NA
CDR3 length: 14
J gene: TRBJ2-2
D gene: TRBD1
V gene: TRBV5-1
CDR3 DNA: TGCGCCAGCAGCAGCGGACAGGTCACCGGGGAGCTGTTTTTT
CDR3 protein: CASSSGQVTGELFF

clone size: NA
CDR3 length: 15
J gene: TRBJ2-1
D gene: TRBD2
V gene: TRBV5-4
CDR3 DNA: TGTGCCAGCAGCTTGAGCCGGGAGGGCCTGAATGAGCAGTTCTTC
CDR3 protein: CASSLSREGLNEQFF